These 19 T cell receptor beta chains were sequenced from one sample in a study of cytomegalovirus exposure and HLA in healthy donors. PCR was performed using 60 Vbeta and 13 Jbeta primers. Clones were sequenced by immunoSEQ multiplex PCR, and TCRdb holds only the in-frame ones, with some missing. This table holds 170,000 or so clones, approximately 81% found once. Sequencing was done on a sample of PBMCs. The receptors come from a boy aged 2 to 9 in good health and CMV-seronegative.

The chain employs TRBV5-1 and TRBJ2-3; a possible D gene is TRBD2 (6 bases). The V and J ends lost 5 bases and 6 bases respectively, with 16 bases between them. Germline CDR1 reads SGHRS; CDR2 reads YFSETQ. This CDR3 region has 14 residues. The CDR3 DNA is TGCGCCAGCAGGCCCGGGAGCCCGCGGGATACGCAGTATTTT. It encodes CASRPGSPRDTQYF.

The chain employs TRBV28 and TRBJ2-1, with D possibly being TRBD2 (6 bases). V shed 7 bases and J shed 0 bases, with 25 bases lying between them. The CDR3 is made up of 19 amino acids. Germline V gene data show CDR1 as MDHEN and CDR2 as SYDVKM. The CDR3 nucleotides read TGTGCCAGCACCCTCCCTCCACTTGGGGGGAGCCACTCCTACAATGAGCAGTTCTTC. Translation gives CASTLPPLGGSHSYNEQFF.

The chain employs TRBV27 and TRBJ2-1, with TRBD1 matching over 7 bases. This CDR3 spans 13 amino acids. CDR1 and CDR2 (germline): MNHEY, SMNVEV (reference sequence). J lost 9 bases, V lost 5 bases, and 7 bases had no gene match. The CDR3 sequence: CASSRLGQSEQFF. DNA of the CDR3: TGTGCCAGCAGTCGGCTGGGACAGAGTGAGCAGTTCTTC.

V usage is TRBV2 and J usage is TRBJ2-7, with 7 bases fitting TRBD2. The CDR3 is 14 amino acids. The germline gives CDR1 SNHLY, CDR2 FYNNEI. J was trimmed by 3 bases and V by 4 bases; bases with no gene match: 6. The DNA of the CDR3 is TGTGCCAGCAGTGTCAGGACTAGGGGCTACGAGCAGTACTTC. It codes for CASSVRTRGYEQYF.

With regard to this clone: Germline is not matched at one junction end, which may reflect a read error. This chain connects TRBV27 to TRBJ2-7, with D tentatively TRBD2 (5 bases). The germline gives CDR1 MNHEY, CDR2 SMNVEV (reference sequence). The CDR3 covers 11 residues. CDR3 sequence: CASSGDYEQHF. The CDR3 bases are TGTGCCAGCAGTGGAGACTACGAGCAGCACTTC.

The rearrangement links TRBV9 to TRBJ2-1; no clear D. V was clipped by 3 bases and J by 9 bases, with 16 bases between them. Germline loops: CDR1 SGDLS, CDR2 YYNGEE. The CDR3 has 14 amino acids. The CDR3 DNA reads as TGTGCCAGCAGCGCAGACATAACGGTCGGTGAGCAGTTCTTC. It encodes CASSADITVGEQFF.

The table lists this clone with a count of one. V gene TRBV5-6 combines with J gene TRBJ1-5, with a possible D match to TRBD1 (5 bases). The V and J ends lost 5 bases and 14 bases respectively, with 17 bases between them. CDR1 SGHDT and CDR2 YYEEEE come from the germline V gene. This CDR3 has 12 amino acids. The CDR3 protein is CASSSGVGAEHF. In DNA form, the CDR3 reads TGTGCCAGCAGTTCCGGTGTTGGGGCAGAGCATTTT.

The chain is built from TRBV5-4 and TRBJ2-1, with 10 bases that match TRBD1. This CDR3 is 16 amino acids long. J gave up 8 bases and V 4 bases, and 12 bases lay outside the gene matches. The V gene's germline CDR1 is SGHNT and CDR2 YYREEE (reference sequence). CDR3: CASSVSPGQGRDEQFF. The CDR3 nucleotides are TGTGCCAGCAGCGTCTCACCGGGACAGGGGCGCGATGAGCAGTTCTTC.

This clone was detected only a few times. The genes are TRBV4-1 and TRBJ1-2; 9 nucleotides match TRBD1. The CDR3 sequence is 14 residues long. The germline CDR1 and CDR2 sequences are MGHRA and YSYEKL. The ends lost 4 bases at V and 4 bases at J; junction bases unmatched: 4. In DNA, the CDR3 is TGCGCCAGCAGCCGGGACAGGGAAATCTATGGCTACACCTTC. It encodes CASSRDREIYGYTF.

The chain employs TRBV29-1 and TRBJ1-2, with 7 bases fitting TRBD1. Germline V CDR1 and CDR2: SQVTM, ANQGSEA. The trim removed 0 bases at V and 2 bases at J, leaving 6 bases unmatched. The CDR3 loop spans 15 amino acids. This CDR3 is CSVEDLQGDNYGYTF. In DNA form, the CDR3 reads TGCAGCGTTGAAGATCTTCAGGGGGACAACTATGGCTACACCTTC.

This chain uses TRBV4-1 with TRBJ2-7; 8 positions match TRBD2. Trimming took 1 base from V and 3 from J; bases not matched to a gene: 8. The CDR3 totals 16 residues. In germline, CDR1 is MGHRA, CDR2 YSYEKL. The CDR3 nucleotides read TGCGCCAGCAGCCAAGTCGGGGGGGCGCAGAGCTACGAGCAGTACTTC. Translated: CASSQVGGAQSYEQYF.

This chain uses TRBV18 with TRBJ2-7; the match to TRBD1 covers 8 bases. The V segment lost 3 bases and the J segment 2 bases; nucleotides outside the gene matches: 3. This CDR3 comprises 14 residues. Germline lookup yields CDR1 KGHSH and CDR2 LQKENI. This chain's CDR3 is CASSPGQGPYEQYF. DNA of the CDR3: TGTGCCAGCTCACCCGGACAGGGACCCTACGAGCAGTACTTC.

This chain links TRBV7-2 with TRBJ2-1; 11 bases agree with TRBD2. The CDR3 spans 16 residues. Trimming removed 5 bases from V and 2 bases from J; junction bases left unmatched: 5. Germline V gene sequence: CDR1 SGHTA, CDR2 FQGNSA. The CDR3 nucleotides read TGTGCCAGCAGCCTCTTAGCGGGAGGGCCCTACAATGAGCAGTTCTTC. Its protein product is CASSLLAGGPYNEQFF.

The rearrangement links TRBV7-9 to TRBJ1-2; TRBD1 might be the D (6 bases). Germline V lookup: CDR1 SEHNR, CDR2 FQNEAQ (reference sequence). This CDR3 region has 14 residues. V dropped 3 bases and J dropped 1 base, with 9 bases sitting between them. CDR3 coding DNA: TGTGCCAGCAGCTTGACAGGTTTTAACTATGGCTACACCTTC. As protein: CASSLTGFNYGYTF.

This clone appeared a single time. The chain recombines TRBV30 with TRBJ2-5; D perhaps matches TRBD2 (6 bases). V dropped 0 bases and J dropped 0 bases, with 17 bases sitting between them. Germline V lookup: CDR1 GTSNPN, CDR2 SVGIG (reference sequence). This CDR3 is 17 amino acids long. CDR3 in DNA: TGTGCCTGGAGTGTTCGGCGTCTAGCGAGAAACCAAGAGACCCAGTACTTC. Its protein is CAWSVRRLARNQETQYF. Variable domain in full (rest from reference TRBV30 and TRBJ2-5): SQTIHQWPATLVQPVGSPLSLECTVEGTSNPNLYWYRQAAGRGLQLLFYSVGIGQISSEVPQNLSASRPQDRQFILSSKKLLLSDSGFYLCAWSVRRLARNQETQYFGPGTRLLVL.

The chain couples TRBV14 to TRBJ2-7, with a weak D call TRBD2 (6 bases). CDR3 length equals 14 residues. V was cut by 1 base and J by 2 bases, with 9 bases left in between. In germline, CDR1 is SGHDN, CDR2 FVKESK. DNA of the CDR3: TGTGCCAGCAGCCAAGCGGGAGCCCCCTACGAGCAGTACTTC. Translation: CASSQAGAPYEQYF.

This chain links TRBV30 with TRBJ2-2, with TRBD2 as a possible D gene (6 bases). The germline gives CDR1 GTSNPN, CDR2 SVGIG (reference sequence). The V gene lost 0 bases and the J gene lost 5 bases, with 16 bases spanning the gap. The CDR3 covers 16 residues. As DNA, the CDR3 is TGTGCCTGGAGTGTACCGGGAGTCATACGGACCGGGGAGCTGTTTTTT. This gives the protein CAWSVPGVIRTGELFF.

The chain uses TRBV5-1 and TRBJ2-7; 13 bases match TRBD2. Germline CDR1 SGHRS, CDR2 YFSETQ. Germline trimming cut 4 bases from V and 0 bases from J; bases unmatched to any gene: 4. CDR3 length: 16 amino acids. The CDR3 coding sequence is TGCGCCAGCAGCCGAGGGACTAGCGGGGTCTCCTACGAGCAGTACTTC. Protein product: CASSRGTSGVSYEQYF.

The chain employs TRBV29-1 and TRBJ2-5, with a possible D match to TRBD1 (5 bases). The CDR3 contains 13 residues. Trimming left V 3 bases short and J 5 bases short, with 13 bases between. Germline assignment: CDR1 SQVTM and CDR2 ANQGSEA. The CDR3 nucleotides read TGCAGCGTTGATTGGGGCAAGAGGGAGACCCAGTACTTC. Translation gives CSVDWGKRETQYF.